This T cell receptor beta chain was captured in a study of cytomegalovirus exposure and HLA in healthy donors. The J segment lost 2 bases and the V segment lost 5 bases, leaving 4 bases of the junction unmatched. The V gene's germline CDR1 is SGHAT and CDR2 FQNNGV. There are 14 residues in the CDR3. 13 Jbeta primers and 60 Vbeta primers were used for the PCR. Measured with immunoSEQ multiplex PCR; TCRdb has only the in-frame clones, and not every one. The sample holds about 140,000 clones, over 60% seen once. This TCR came from a woman aged 45 to 65 in good health and CMV-seronegative. This chain joins TRBV11-2 and TRBJ2-3; the match to TRBD1 covers 7 bases. The sequencing sample was made of PBMCs. Here the CDR3 reads CASSPDRVTDTQYF. The CDR3 DNA reads as TGTGCCAGCAGCCCCGACAGGGTCACAGATACGCAGTATTTT.